The clone carrying this T cell receptor (beta chain) was picked up a small number of times. Its antigen is as yet unknown. Profiling relied on immunoSEQ multiplex PCR, and the TCRdb table lists in-frame clones only, not all of them. The sample has roughly 120,000 clones; around 89% are singletons. The sample belongs to a study of T cell responses to AZD1222 COVID-19 vaccine. Study-wide results and limits: Only a handful of AZD1222 recipients, more than five in all, had baseline seropositivity. Of spike-specific TCRs, nearly half reportedly target regions left unmutated in variants. There were repertoire samples only from the period after the peak T cell response. In a largely white British group with more females than males, clonal diversity was possibly underestimated.

CDR3 length: 15 amino acids. Germline lookup yields CDR1 KGHDR and CDR2 SFDVKD. The V segment lost 6 bases and the J segment 5 bases; nucleotides outside the gene matches: 10. The sample was peripheral blood, taken 28 days after the second AZD1222 dose. V is TRBV24-1 and J is TRBJ2-7; 9 bases agree with TRBD2. The TCR originated in an adult who received the AZD1222 COVID-19 vaccine. This CDR3 is CATSRTGTSSDEQYF. In DNA, the CDR3 is TGTGCCACCAGTCGGACTGGGACTAGCAGTGACGAGCAGTACTTC.